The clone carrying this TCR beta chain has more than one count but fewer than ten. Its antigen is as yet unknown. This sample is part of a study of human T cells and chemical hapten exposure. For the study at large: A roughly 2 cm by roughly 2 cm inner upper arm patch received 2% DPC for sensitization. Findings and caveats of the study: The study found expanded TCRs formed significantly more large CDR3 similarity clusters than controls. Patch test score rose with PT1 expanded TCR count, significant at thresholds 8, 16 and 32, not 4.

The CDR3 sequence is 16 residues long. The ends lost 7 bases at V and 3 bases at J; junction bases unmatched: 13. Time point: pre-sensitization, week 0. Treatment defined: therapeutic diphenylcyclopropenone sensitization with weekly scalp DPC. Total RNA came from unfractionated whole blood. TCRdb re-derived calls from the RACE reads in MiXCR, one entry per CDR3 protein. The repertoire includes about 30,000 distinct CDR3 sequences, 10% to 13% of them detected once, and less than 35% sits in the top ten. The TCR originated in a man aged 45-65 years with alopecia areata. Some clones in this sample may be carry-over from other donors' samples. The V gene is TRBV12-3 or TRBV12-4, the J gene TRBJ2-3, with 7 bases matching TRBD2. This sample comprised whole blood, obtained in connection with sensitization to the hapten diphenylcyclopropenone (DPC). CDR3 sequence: CASNRGEDSLTDTQYF. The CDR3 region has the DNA TGTGCCAGCAACCGGGGGGAGGATTCTCTAACAGATACGCAGTATTTT.